This paragraph reports one TCR beta chain. This sample is part of a study of blood T cell repertoires in COVID-19. Study-wide context: COVID-19 samples collected from the United States, Italy and Spain covered acute and convalescent phases. T cells, B-cell-depleted T cells, or PBMCs supplied cDNA or gDNA.

The authors' processing: For nucleated cells, counts were estimated from reference gene primer amplification. Only in-frame clones appear in the TCRdb table, and some are missing; sequencing was by immunoSEQ multiplex PCR. V, J and clone size are those of that table, while D and trimming were read from the DNA. The profile shows some 83,000 clones, about 90% of them singletons. This CDR3 has 14 residues. V lost 6 bases and J lost 5, with 16 bases in between. Germline assignment: CDR1 SEHNR and CDR2 FQNEAQ (reference sequence). This TCR derives from a man aged 80 or over in a cohort sampled during active COVID-19. Specimen: peripheral blood. This chain uses TRBV7-9 with TRBJ2-5; D perhaps matches TRBD1 (5 bases). The chain's CDR3 is CASSKGEGRETQYF. CDR3 bases: TGTGCCAGCAGTAAAGGGGAAGGAAGGGAGACCCAGTACTTC.